This T cell receptor beta chain appears in the sequencing data of a study of blood T cells in healthy people across ages. This clonotype was observed a few times. Trimming cost V 4 bases and J 5 bases; bases outside gene matches: 8. This CDR3 contains 15 residues. With a J-beta primer mix and a sample-barcoded 5' primer, a second PCR ran about 7 to 12 cycles. MiXCR, run by TCRdb on the 5' RACE reads, gives a single entry per CDR3 protein. The repertoire holds 600,000 to 900,000 distinct CDR3 sequences, 20% to 30% seen once, with 3% in the top ten. This sample was also put to use in a study of T cells of mothers and their children.

The clonotype originates from a boy between 10 and 17 years old in good health. The chain employs TRBV12-3 or TRBV12-4 and TRBJ2-1, with 7 bases matching TRBD2. Material for sequencing was blood. For the CDR3, the DNA is TGTGCCAGCAGTTCTGGGCGGGGGTGGAACAATGAGCAGTTCTTC. Residues: CASSSGRGWNNEQFF.